This TCR beta chain was captured by sequencing in a study of identical twins. Germline V gene sequence: CDR1 SEHNR, CDR2 FQNEAQ (reference sequence). This CDR3 is 14 amino acids long. With V trimmed by 2 bases and J by 5 bases, 4 bases remained unmatched. TCRdb reprocessed the 5' RACE reads with MiXCR, giving one entry per CDR3 protein. The sample shows some 730,000 distinct CDR3 sequences, around a sixth of them seen only once. These sequences were also reported in another study, on T cells expressing NK-cell markers.

Sequenced sample: PBMCs. The genes are TRBV7-9 and TRBJ2-7, with 9 bases aligning to TRBD1. The clonotype was recovered from a woman under 30 in good health. The DNA of the CDR3 is TGTGCCAGCAGCTTAACGGACAGGGGACACGAGCAGTACTTC. This gives the protein CASSLTDRGHEQYF.